This TCR beta chain was observed in a study of T-cell memory formation after mild COVID-19. Study overall: The TCR clusters were mostly specific to one donor. Overall study findings and caveats: Contracting clones, day 15 to 85, had balanced CD4/CD8, and later expanders favored CD4+. Pre-infection memory showed some responding clones, and this suggested that cross-reactive memory joined.

Barcoded TCR alpha and TCR beta cDNA libraries with UMIs came from 5'RACE using constant-segment primers. TCRdb redid the calling of the 5' RACE reads with MiXCR, one entry per CDR3 protein. Among about 400,000 distinct CDR3 sequences listed, 14% were seen once. About this clonotype itself: What it binds is not known.

The CDR3 is made up of 13 amino acids. CDR1 and CDR2 (germline): MGHDK, SYGVNS. The V and J ends lost 8 bases and 5 bases, in that order; junction bases with no gene match: 7. This clonotype was obtained from a man aged 18-30 years who had mild COVID-19 (a few samples of this study predate the infection). Cell type and time point are not known. Specimen: PBMCs or a T cell subset sorted from them (not recorded which). This chain links TRBV25-1 with TRBJ2-7; the match to TRBD1 covers 9 bases. CDR3 nucleotide sequence: TGTGCCAGCGGGTGGGACAGGGTCCACGAGCAGTACGTC. Its protein is CASGWDRVHEQYV.